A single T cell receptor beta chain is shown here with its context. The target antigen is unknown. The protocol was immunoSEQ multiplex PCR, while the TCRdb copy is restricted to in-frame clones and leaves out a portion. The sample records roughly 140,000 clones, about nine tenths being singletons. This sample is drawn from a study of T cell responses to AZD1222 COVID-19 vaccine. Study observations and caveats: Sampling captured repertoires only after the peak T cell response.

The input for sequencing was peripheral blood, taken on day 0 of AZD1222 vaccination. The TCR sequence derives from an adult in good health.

The CDR3 coding sequence is TGTGCCAGTAGTATGGGCGCCGTTTTGGGCGGACAGTATAGCAATCAGCCCCAGCATTTT. Translating it yields CASSMGAVLGGQYSNQPQHF. The rearrangement joins TRBV19 to TRBJ1-5; D possibly corresponds to TRBD1 (6 bases). The germline CDR1 and CDR2 sequences are LNHDA and SQIVND (reference sequence). V was shortened by 3 bases and J by 0 bases, with 24 bases between the two germline ends. The CDR3 runs to 20 residues.